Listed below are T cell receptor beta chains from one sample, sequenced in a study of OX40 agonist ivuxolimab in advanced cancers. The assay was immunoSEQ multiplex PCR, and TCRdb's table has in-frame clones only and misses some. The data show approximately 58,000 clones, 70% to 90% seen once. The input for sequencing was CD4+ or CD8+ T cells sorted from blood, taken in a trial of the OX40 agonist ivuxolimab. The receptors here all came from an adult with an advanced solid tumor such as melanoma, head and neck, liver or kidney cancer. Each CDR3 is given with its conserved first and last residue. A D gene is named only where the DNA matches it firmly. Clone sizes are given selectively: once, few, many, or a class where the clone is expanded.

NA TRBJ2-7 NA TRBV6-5 CASSYSVRGYEQYF TGTGCCAGCAGTTACTCAGTCAGAGGCTACGAGCAGTACTTC
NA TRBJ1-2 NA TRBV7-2 CASSLLPREVYGYTF TGTGCCAGCAGCTTATTACCCAGGGAGGTCTATGGCTACACCTTC
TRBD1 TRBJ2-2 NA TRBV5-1 CASSESGRQGDGELFF TGCGCCAGCAGCGAATCTGGCCGACAGGGGGACGGGGAGCTGTTTTTT
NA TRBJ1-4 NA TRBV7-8 CASSLWRGRLGKLFF TGTGCCAGCAGCCTTTGGCGAGGGAGGTTAGGAAAACTGTTTTTT
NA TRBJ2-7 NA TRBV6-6 CASSRPGEIGYEQYF TGTGCCAGCAGCCGTCCGGGGGAGATTGGGTACGAGCAGTACTTC
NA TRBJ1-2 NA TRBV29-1 CSVGRELYGYTF TGCAGCGTTGGAAGGGAACTCTATGGCTACACCTTC
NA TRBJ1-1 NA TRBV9 CASSVGWNTEAFF TGTGCCAGCAGCGTAGGGTGGAACACTGAAGCTTTCTTT
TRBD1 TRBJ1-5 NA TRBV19 CASSIYGTGLNGNQPQHF TGTGCCAGTAGTATATACGGGACAGGACTAAACGGCAATCAGCCCCAGCATTTT
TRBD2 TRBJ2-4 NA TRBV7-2 CASSFKREGDIQYF TGTGCCAGCAGCTTTAAGCGGGAGGGGGACATTCAGTACTTC
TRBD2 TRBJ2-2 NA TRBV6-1 CASTLAGWPGELFF TGTGCCAGCACACTAGCGGGATGGCCCGGGGAGCTGTTTTTT
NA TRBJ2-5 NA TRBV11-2 CASSLARGGQETQYF TGTGCCAGCAGCTTAGCCAGGGGGGGTCAAGAGACCCAGTACTTC
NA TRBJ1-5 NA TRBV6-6 CASSYSNPQPQHF TGTGCCAGCAGTTACTCGAACCCCCAGCCCCAGCATTTT
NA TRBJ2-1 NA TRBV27 CASSLSEIDNEQFF TGTGCCAGCAGTTTATCGGAGATTGACAATGAGCAGTTCTTC
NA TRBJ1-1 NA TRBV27 CASSRGPYYTEAFF TGTGCCAGCAGTAGAGGGCCTTATTACACTGAAGCTTTCTTT
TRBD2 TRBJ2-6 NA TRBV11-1 CASSLVSGSAGANVLTF TGTGCCAGCAGCTTAGTTAGCGGGAGCGCCGGGGCCAACGTCCTGACTTTC
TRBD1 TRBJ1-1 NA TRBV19 CASIAGTGPGDTEAFF TGTGCCAGTATCGCCGGGACAGGGCCGGGGGACACTGAAGCTTTCTTT
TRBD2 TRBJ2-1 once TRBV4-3 CASSQDRETSSNEQFF TGCGCCAGCAGCCAGGACCGCGAGACTAGCAGCAATGAGCAGTTCTTC
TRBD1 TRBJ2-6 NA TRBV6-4 CAGPWTGSSGANVLTF TGTGCCGGACCTTGGACAGGGAGCTCTGGGGCCAACGTCCTGACTTTC
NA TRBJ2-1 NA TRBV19 CASSPGLGRPNEQFF TGTGCCAGTAGTCCGGGACTTGGGAGACCTAATGAGCAGTTCTTC
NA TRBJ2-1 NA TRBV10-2 CASSVGPNGQFF TGCGCCAGCAGTGTTGGTCCGAACGGGCAGTTCTTC
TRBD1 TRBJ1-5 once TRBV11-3 CASSLRQGNQPQHF TGTGCCAGCAGCTTAAGACAGGGGAATCAGCCCCAGCATTTT
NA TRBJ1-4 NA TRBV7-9 CASSPPWGATNEKLFF TGTGCCAGCAGCCCTCCCTGGGGAGCAACTAATGAAAAACTGTTTTTT
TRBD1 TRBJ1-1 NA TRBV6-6 CASSSQDRGYTEAFF TGTGCCAGCAGCTCCCAGGACAGGGGGTACACTGAAGCTTTCTTT
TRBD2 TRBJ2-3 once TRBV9 CASSVDAGVGTDTQYF TGTGCCAGCAGCGTAGACGCGGGAGTTGGAACAGATACGCAGTATTTT
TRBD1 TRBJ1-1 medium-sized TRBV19 CASTINRGDTEAFF TGTGCCAGTACTATAAACAGGGGTGACACTGAAGCTTTCTTT
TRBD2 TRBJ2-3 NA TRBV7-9 CASSPGGTGDTQYF TGTGCCAGCAGCCCGGGGGGGACCGGGGATACGCAGTATTTT
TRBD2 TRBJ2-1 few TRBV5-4 CASSLGTSGTSSYNEQFF TGTGCCAGCAGCTTGGGGACTAGCGGGACGAGCTCCTACAATGAGCAGTTCTTC
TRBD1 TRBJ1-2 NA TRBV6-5 CASSPDQTGTGYTF TGTGCCAGCAGTCCAGACCAGACAGGGACTGGCTACACCTTC
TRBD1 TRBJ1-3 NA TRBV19 CASSWDRGSGNTIYF TGTGCCAGTAGTTGGGACAGAGGCTCTGGAAACACCATATATTTT
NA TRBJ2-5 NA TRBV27 CASSLSRGRETQYF TGTGCCAGCAGTTTATCGCGGGGCAGGGAGACCCAGTACTTC
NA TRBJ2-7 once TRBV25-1 CASRPDWRSIEQYF TGTGCCAGCAGACCCGACTGGAGATCTATCGAGCAGTACTTC
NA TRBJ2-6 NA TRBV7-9 CASSLRGTGANVLTF TGTGCCAGCAGCCTTAGGGGGACTGGGGCCAACGTCCTGACTTTC
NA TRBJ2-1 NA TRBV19 CASSISTALNEQFF TGTGCCAGTAGTATAAGCACAGCTCTCAATGAGCAGTTCTTC
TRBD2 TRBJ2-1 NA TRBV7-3 CASSPTSGSLYNEQFF TGTGCCAGCAGCCCGACTAGCGGGAGCCTCTACAATGAGCAGTTCTTC
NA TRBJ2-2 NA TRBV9 CASSLSLVPGELFF TGTGCCAGCAGCTTAAGCTTAGTCCCCGGGGAGCTGTTTTTT
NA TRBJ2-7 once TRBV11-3 CASSPGAGAREQYF TGTGCCAGCAGCCCCGGGGCAGGGGCTCGCGAGCAGTACTTC
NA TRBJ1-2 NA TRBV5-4 CASSLGGLFYGYTF TGTGCCAGCAGCTTGGGGGGGTTGTTCTATGGCTACACCTTC
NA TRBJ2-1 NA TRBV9 CASSPQVFDNEQFF TGTGCCAGCAGCCCACAGGTTTTCGACAATGAGCAGTTCTTC
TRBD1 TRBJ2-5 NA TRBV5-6 CASSPRTGVTQYF TGTGCCAGCAGCCCTCGGACAGGGGTGACCCAGTACTTC
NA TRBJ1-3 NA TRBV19 CASTQQVSSSGNTIYF TGTGCCAGTACACAGCAGGTTTCTTCTTCTGGAAACACCATATATTTT
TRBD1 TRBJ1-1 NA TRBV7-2 CASLRDRNTEAFF TGTGCCAGCCTCCGGGACAGGAACACTGAAGCTTTCTTT
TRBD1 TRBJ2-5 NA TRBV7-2 CASSFPTGGGETQYF TGTGCCAGCAGCTTCCCAACAGGGGGCGGGGAGACCCAGTACTTC
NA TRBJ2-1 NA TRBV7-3 CASSSMGPSLHNEQFF TGTGCCAGCAGCTCAATGGGACCCTCACTACACAATGAGCAGTTCTTC
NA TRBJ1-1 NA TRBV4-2 CASSQVPPNTEAFF TGTGCCAGCAGCCAAGTTCCCCCGAACACTGAAGCTTTCTTT
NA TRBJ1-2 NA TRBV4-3 CASSQGNQGAGEIGYTF TGCGCCAGCAGCCAAGGCAATCAAGGGGCAGGGGAAATTGGCTACACCTTC